One sample yielded the 5 T cell receptor beta chains listed below, sequenced in a study of cytomegalovirus exposure and HLA in healthy donors. PCR used 60 Vbeta primers and 13 Jbeta primers. TCRdb's copy holds only in-frame clones and misses some; the assay was immunoSEQ multiplex PCR. This table holds some 140,000 clones, 8.9% found once. Sample: PBMCs. All receptors derive from a woman aged 40 to 50 in good health and CMV-seropositive.

The V and J genes are TRBV5-1 and TRBJ2-1; TRBD2 might be the D (6 bases). The length of the CDR3 is 14 residues. Looked up from germline, CDR1 is SGHRS and CDR2 is YFSETQ. The V and J ends lost 9 bases and 8 bases respectively, with 21 bases between them. CDR3 in DNA: TGCGCCACCTCGTCGGGGGTGGGGATGTATGAGCAGTTCTTC. Residues: CATSSGVGMYEQFF.

This clone came up a few times. This CDR3 is CAISSPQERETQYF. In DNA, the CDR3 is TGTGCCATCAGTTCCCCCCAGGAAAGGGAGACCCAGTACTTC. V gene TRBV10-3 combines with J gene TRBJ2-5; D is undetermined. This CDR3 contains 14 residues. From germline, CDR1 is ENHRY and CDR2 SYGVKD. Trimming removed 5 bases from V and 5 bases from J, with 15 bases in between.

This clone was observed a handful of times. The chain joins TRBV5-1 to TRBJ2-1, with TRBD2 matching 11 bases. In germline, CDR1 is SGHRS, CDR2 YFSETQ. V was pared by 3 bases and J by 8 bases, with 10 bases of the junction left unmatched. There are 16 residues in the CDR3. For the CDR3, the DNA is TGCGCCAGCAGCTACTTTCTAGCGGGGGGAAGAGATGAGCAGTTCTTC. Translation gives CASSYFLAGGRDEQFF.

This clone came up many times. The chain joins TRBV6-1 to TRBJ1-1; 10 positions match TRBD1. Germline lookup yields CDR1 MNHNS and CDR2 SASEGT. The CDR3 covers 15 residues. Trimming took 4 bases from V and 7 from J; bases not matched to a gene: 9. This CDR3 is CASSGTGTGVFEAFF. As DNA, the CDR3 is TGTGCCAGCAGTGGCACAGGGACAGGGGTTTTTGAAGCTTTCTTT.

J is TRBJ1-3 and V is TRBV2; TRBD1 agrees at 8 bases. Per the germline V gene, CDR1 is SNHLY and CDR2 is FYNNEI. The CDR3 totals 15 residues. V dropped 2 bases and J dropped 4; count of bases not matched to a gene: 4. In nucleotides, the CDR3 is TGTGCCAGCAGTGAACAGGGGGCGACGGGAAACACCATATATTTT. Its translation: CASSEQGATGNTIYF. Together with reference TRBV2 and TRBJ1-3, the CDR3 gives the full variable domain: EPEVTQTPSHQVTQMGQEVILRCVPISNHLYFYWYRQILGQKVEFLVSFYNNEISEKSEIFDDQFSVERPDGSNFTLKIRSTKLEDSAMYFCASSEQGATGNTIYFGEGSWLTVV.